Shown below are 23 T cell receptor beta chains from a single sample sequenced in a study of T cells of healthy individuals. TCRdb fed the 5' RACE reads into MiXCR, producing one record per CDR3 protein. The sample has tens of thousands of distinct CDR3 sequences, about 15% seen once. The receptors were gathered from a human donor in good health.

This clonotype was recorded at least ten times. The V call is TRBV7-2, the J call TRBJ1-2; D is ambiguous. The CDR3 sequence is 15 residues long. Deletions cut 1 base from V and 5 bases from J, with 14 bases between. Germline V gene sequence: CDR1 SGHTA, CDR2 FQGNSA. DNA of the CDR3: TGTGCCAGCAGCTTAGGATCGGCAGCTTTTTATGGCTACACCTTC. Its protein is CASSLGSAAFYGYTF.

This clonotype was seen just once. This sequence joins TRBV5-6 and TRBJ1-6; no definite D call. V was cut by 5 bases and J by 8 bases, with 17 bases left in between. The V gene's germline CDR1 is SGHDT and CDR2 YYEEEE. The CDR3 is 15 residues long. CDR3 bases: TGTGCCAGCAGAAATAGATTGACCGCGGATTCACCCCTCCACTTT. Translation gives CASRNRLTADSPLHF.

This clonotype is a singleton in its sample. This sequence may be a read error, since a much larger clone differs from it by one base. This sequence joins TRBV5-1 and TRBJ2-3; D not resolved. The ends were cut back, 4 bases at V and 6 bases at J, with 15 bases in the middle. Germline lookup yields CDR1 SGHRS and CDR2 YFSETQ. The CDR3 extends over 14 amino acids. Here the CDR3 reads CASSQPERADTQYF. The CDR3 DNA follows: TGCGCCAGCAGCCAGCCGGAGAGAGCGGATACGCAGTATTTT.

This clonotype was picked up many times. The V gene is TRBV30, the J gene TRBJ2-3; TRBD1 agrees at 12 bases. J was trimmed by 0 bases and V by 1 base; bases with no gene match: 2. CDR3 length equals 16 residues. The germline V gene encodes CDR1 GTSNPN and CDR2 SVGIG (reference sequence). CDR3 coding DNA: TGTGCCTGGAGTGGGGGACAGGGGGCCAGCACAGATACGCAGTATTTT. This sequence encodes CAWSGGQGASTDTQYF.

This sequence joins TRBV5-1 and TRBJ2-5; TRBD2 is a possible D gene (5 bases). Germline CDR1 and CDR2: SGHRS and YFSETQ. The CDR3 runs to 14 residues. V was pared by 3 bases and J by 5 bases, with 14 bases between. DNA of the CDR3: TGCGCCAGCAGCTGGAGCGGCCCCGGCGAGACCCAGTACTTC. Its translation: CASSWSGPGETQYF.

This sequence joins TRBV12-3 or TRBV12-4 and TRBJ2-3, with D possibly TRBD1 on 6 matching bases. The CDR3 covers 15 residues. The V end lost 5 bases, the J end lost 4 bases, and 16 bases lay between the germline ends. This CDR3 is CASSNRERIPDTQYF. The CDR3 bases are TGTGCCAGCAGTAACAGGGAGCGGATACCAGATACGCAGTATTTT.

This rearrangement joins TRBV12-5 to TRBJ2-5; perhaps D is TRBD1 or TRBD2 (5 bases each). Per germline, CDR1 LGHNT and CDR2 FRNRAP. The CDR3 is 19 amino acids. Trimming cost V 0 bases and J 4 bases, with 24 bases left between them. Here the CDR3 reads CASGLVRDGEAPGAETQYF. In DNA form, the CDR3 reads TGTGCTAGTGGTTTGGTCCGGGACGGCGAAGCTCCCGGGGCAGAGACCCAGTACTTC.

This clonotype was counted many times. This chain joins TRBV11-2 and TRBJ2-1; 7 positions match TRBD1. Germline assignment: CDR1 SGHAT and CDR2 FQNNGV. Trimming cost V 6 bases and J 8 bases; bases outside gene matches: 4. The CDR3 contains 12 residues. The CDR3 loop is CASRLTGDEQFF. The CDR3 DNA reads TGTGCCAGCAGGTTAACAGGGGATGAGCAGTTCTTC.

This clonotype was seen repeatedly, ten times or more. The chain has TRBV2 and TRBJ2-7, with D tentatively TRBD2 (6 bases). The CDR3 has 16 amino acids. Germline V gives CDR1 SNHLY, CDR2 FYNNEI. Deletions cut 5 bases from V and 0 bases from J, with 17 bases between. For the CDR3, the DNA is TGTGCCAGCAGTCCCCGGTTTGGAGCGGGCTCCTACGAGCAGTACTTC. This translates into CASSPRFGAGSYEQYF.

The rearrangement uses TRBV24-1 and TRBJ2-5; maybe TRBD2 (6 bases). V was shortened by 3 bases and J by 2 bases, with 15 bases between the two germline ends. The CDR3 sequence is 16 residues long. Germline CDR1 is KGHDR and CDR2 is SFDVKD. Written as DNA, the CDR3 is TGTGCCACCAGTGATGGCAGCGGGTGGGGACAAGAGACCCAGTACTTC. It is translated as CATSDGSGWGQETQYF.

This clonotype was seen at least ten times. V is TRBV6-1 and J is TRBJ2-2; a possible D gene is TRBD1 (5 bases). The CDR3 loop spans 13 amino acids. Per the germline V gene, CDR1 is MNHNS and CDR2 is SASEGT. V dropped 7 bases and J dropped 4 bases, with 10 bases sitting between them. In nucleotides, the CDR3 is TGTGCCAGCACCATAGGGGTCACCGGGGAGCTGTTTTTT. It specifies CASTIGVTGELFF.

In the case of this clonotype: No DNA is shown, since the ends of the CDR3 on it are uncertain; the CDR3 is the one TCRdb lists. V gene TRBV20-1 combines with J gene TRBJ2-3; the table's D call TRBD2 went unverified against the DNA. The CDR3 comprises 23 residues, both ends counted. The germline CDR1 and CDR2 sequences are DFQATT and SNEGSKA (reference sequence). CDR3: CSVPRSGKTYEQYFGPGTDTQYF.

The V gene is TRBV6-2 or TRBV6-3, the J gene TRBJ1-3; 7 bases are a match to TRBD1. Germline loops: CDR1 MNHEY, CDR2 SVGEGT. This CDR3 is built from 14 residues. V lost 4 bases, J lost 0 bases, and 0 bases stayed unmatched. The CDR3 bases are TGTGCCAGCAGTTGGGACAGCTCTGGAAACACCATATATTTT. Translated: CASSWDSSGNTIYF.

This clonotype showed up just a few times. The rearrangement links TRBV7-2 to TRBJ2-7; a weak D match, TRBD2 (7 bases). V lost 6 bases, J lost 0 bases, and 21 bases lay in between. The CDR3 spans 17 residues. Germline V gives CDR1 SGHTA, CDR2 FQGNSA. The CDR3 sequence: CASRGGLGGPSSYEQYF. CDR3 nucleotide sequence: TGTGCCAGCAGGGGGGGGCTAGGAGGCCCAAGCTCCTACGAGCAGTACTTC.

V usage is TRBV7-2 and J usage is TRBJ1-6, with 7 nucleotides matching TRBD1. Trimming at V came to 4 bases and at J to 7 bases, leaving 4 bases not matched to a gene. Germline lookup yields CDR1 SGHTA and CDR2 FQGNSA. This CDR3 comprises 14 residues. The CDR3 nucleotides are TGTGCCAGCAGCTCTGGACAGGTCAATTCACCCCTCCACTTT. This encodes CASSSGQVNSPLHF.

There are many counts of this clonotype. The chain combines TRBV5-4 with TRBJ2-1, with a possible D match to TRBD2 (6 bases). In germline, CDR1 is SGHNT, CDR2 YYREEE (reference sequence). The CDR3 covers 13 residues. V was shortened by 3 bases and J by 9 bases, with 13 bases between the two germline ends. In DNA, the CDR3 is TGTGCCAGCAGCTCCCAACGGGGGAGTGAGCAGTTCTTC. Amino acid sequence: CASSSQRGSEQFF.

This clonotype was found a few times. This chain joins TRBV5-1 and TRBJ1-2; D remains ambiguous. The germline V and J ends were trimmed by 0 bases and 1 base, with 7 bases remaining between them. Germline-derived CDR1 and CDR2 are SGHRS and YFSETQ. This CDR3 has 14 residues. CDR3 protein: CASSLESINYGYTF. The CDR3 coding sequence is TGCGCCAGCAGCTTGGAATCCATTAACTATGGCTACACCTTC.

This clonotype was observed a few times. The V gene is TRBV12-3 or TRBV12-4, the J gene TRBJ2-4; 7 bases map to TRBD2. This CDR3 region has 15 residues. V lost 6 bases to trimming and J lost 5 bases; unmatched junction nucleotides: 10. The CDR3 is CASSISGFRENIQYF. In nucleotides, the CDR3 is TGTGCCAGCAGCATTAGCGGGTTCAGGGAAAACATTCAGTACTTC.

The chain couples TRBV5-6 to TRBJ1-5; TRBD1 matches 7 bases. The CDR3 covers 15 residues. With 1 base clipped from V and 6 bases from J, the junction kept 7 bases outside the gene matches. The germline V gene encodes CDR1 SGHDT and CDR2 YYEEEE. DNA of the CDR3: TGTGCCAGCAGCTTGAGTTCAGGGGGTAGTCAGCCCCAGCATTTT. Residues: CASSLSSGGSQPQHF.

The genes are TRBV10-3 and TRBJ2-1; possibly TRBD1 for D (6 bases). This CDR3 spans 19 amino acids. Trimming took 3 bases from V and 1 from J, leaving 22 bases between them. Per the germline V gene, CDR1 is ENHRY and CDR2 is SYGVKD. CDR3 sequence: CAISDLLSGQTISYNEQFF. The CDR3, as DNA: TGTGCCATCAGTGATCTCTTAAGTGGACAGACAATATCCTACAATGAGCAGTTCTTC.

This clonotype was found many times. The chain links TRBV12-3 or TRBV12-4 to TRBJ1-2; 7 bases fit TRBD1. The length of the CDR3 is 13 residues. The J segment lost 8 bases and the V segment lost 4 bases, leaving 7 bases of the junction unmatched. The CDR3 loop reads CASSSRTGRGYTF. Written as DNA, the CDR3 is TGTGCCAGCAGTTCGCGGACAGGTCGGGGCTACACCTTC.

This clonotype was seen ten or more times. V usage is TRBV12-3 or TRBV12-4 and J usage is TRBJ2-1, with D maybe TRBD1 (5 bases). V dropped 1 base and J dropped 0 bases, with 7 bases sitting between them. This CDR3 has 15 amino acids. For the CDR3, the DNA is TGTGCCAGCAGTTTAGGACAGAGCTCCTACAATGAGCAGTTCTTC. Its translation is CASSLGQSSYNEQFF.

The genes are TRBV9 and TRBJ2-5, with 7 bases lining up with TRBD2. The V segment lost 2 bases and the J segment 0 bases; nucleotides outside the gene matches: 4. CDR1 and CDR2 (germline): SGDLS, YYNGEE. CDR3 length: 15 amino acids. DNA for the CDR3: TGTGCCAGCAGCGTTGGGACTACGTACCAAGAGACCCAGTACTTC. As protein: CASSVGTTYQETQYF.